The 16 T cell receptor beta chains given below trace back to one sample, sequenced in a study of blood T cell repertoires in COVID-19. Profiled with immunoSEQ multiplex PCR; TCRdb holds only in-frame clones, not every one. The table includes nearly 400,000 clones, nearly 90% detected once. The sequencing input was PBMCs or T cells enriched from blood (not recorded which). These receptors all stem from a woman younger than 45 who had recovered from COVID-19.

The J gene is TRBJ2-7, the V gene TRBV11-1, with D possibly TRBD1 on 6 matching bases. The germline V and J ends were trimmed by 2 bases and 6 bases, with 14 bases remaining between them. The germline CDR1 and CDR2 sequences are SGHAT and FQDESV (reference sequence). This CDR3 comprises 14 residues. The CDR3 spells CASSLTGTIGEQYF. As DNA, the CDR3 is TGTGCCAGCAGCTTAACAGGGACGATAGGCGAGCAGTACTTC.

The DNA for the CDR3 is TGTGCCAGCAGTGAGAAACAGGGCTGGACTGAAGCTTTCTTT. This sequence encodes CASSEKQGWTEAFF. The genes are TRBV27 and TRBJ1-1; D may be TRBD1 (6 bases). Trimming left V 5 bases short and J 5 bases short, with 15 bases between. Germline assignment: CDR1 MNHEY and CDR2 SMNVEV (reference sequence). The CDR3 has 14 amino acids.

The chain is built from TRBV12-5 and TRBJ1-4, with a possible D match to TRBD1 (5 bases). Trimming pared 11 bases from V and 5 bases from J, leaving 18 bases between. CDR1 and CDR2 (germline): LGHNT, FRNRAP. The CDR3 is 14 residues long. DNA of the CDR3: TGTGCTTCCGCCCGTGGGGCCCAGAATGAAAAACTGTTTTTT. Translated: CASARGAQNEKLFF.

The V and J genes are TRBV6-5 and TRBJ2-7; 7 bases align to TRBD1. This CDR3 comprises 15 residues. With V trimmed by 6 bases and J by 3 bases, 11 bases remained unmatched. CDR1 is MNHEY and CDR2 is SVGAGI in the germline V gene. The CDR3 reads CASRYLGTEFYEQYF. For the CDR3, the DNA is TGTGCCAGCAGGTATCTTGGGACAGAATTCTACGAGCAGTACTTC.

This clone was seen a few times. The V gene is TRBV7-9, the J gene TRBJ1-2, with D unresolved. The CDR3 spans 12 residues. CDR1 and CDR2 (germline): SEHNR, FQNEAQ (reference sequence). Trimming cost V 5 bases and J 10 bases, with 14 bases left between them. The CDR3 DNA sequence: TGTGCCAGCAGCCCGTCGGTCCACCACTACACCTTC. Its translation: CASSPSVHHYTF. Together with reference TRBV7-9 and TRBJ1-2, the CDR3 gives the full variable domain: DTGVSQNPRHKITKRGQNVTFRCDPISEHNRLYWYRQTLGQGPEFLTYFQNEAQLEKSRLLSDRFSAERPKGSFSTLEIQRTEQGDSAMYLCASSPSVHHYTFGSGTRLTVV.

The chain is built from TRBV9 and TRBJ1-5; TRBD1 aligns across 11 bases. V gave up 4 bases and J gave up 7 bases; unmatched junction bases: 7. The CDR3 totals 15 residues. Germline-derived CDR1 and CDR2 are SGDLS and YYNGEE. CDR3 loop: CASSIGTGGFQPQHF. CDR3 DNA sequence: TGTGCCAGCAGCATTGGGACAGGGGGTTTCCAGCCCCAGCATTTT.

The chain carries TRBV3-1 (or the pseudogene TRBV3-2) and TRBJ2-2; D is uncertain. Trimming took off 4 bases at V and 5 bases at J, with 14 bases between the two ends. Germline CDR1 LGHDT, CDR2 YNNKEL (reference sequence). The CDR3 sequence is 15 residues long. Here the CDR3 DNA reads TGTGCCAGCAGCCCCAGCCCCGCGGTTACCGGGGAGCTGTTTTTT. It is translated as CASSPSPAVTGELFF.

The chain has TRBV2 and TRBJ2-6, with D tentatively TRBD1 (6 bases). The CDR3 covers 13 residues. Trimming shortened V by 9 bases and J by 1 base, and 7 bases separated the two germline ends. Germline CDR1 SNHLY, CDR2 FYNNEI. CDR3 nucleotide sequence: TGTGCCAGGGGGGCTTCTGGGGCCAACGTCCTGACTTTC. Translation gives CARGASGANVLTF.

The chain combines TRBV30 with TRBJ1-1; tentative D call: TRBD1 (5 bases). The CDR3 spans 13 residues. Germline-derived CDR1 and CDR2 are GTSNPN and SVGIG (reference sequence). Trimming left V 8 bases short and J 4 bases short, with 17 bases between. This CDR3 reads CARGTAQGTEAFF. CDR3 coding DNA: TGTGCCCGGGGGACCGCTCAGGGCACTGAAGCTTTCTTT.

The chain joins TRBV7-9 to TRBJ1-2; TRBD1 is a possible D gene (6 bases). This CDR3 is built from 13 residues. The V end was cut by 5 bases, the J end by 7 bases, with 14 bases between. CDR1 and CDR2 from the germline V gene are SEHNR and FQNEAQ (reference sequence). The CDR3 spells CASSLGTFGGYTF. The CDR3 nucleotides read TGTGCCAGCAGCCTCGGGACATTTGGTGGCTACACCTTC. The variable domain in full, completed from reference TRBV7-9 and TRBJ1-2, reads DTGVSQNPRHKITKRGQNVTFRCDPISEHNRLYWYRQTLGQGPEFLTYFQNEAQLEKSRLLSDRFSAERPKGSFSTLEIQRTEQGDSAMYLCASSLGTFGGYTFGSGTRLTVV.

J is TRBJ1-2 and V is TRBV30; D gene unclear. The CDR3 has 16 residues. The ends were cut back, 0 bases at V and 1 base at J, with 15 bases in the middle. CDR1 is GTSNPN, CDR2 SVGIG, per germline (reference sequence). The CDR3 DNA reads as TGTGCCTGGAGTGTGTACTTCGAGCCGAGTAACTATGGCTACACCTTC. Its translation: CAWSVYFEPSNYGYTF.

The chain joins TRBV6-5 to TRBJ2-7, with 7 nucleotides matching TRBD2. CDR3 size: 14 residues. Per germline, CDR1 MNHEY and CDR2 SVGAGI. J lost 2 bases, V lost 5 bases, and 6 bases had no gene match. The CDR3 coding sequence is TGTGCCAGCAGTAGAACTAGCGCCACCTACGAGCAGTACTTC. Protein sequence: CASSRTSATYEQYF.

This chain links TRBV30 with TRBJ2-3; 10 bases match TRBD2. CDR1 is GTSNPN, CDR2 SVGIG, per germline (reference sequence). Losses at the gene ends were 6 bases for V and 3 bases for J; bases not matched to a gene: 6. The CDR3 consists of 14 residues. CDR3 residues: CACIASGSTDTQYF. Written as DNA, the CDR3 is TGTGCCTGTATAGCTAGCGGGAGTACAGATACGCAGTATTTT.

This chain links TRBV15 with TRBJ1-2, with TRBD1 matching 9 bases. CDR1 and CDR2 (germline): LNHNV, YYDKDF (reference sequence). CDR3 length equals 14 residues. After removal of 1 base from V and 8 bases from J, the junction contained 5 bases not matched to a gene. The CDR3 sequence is CATSRVDRGGGYTF. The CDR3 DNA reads TGTGCCACCAGCAGAGTGGACAGGGGAGGCGGCTACACCTTC.

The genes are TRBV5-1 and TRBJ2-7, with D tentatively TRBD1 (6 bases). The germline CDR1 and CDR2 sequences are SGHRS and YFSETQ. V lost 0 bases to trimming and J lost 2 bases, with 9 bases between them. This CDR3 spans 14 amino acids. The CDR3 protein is CASSLVQGPYEQYF. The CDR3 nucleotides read TGCGCCAGCAGCTTGGTTCAGGGGCCCTACGAGCAGTACTTC.

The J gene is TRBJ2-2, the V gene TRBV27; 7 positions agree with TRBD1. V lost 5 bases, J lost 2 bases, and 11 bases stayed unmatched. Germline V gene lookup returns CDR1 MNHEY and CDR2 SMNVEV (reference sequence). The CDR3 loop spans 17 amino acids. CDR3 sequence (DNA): TGTGCCAGCAGTCCAAAACAGGGGTACGCAAACACCGGGGAGCTGTTTTTT. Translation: CASSPKQGYANTGELFF.